This passage covers 14 T cell receptor beta chains from one sample sequenced in a study of human T cells and chemical hapten exposure. TCRdb independently ran MiXCR on the RACE reads; one entry per CDR3 protein. The sample shows 30,000 to 35,000 distinct CDR3 sequences, about 5.5% of them seen only once. Time point reported: healthy volunteer bleed at 6 weeks. Unfractionated whole blood was the source of the extracted total RNA. The sample was whole blood. These receptors originate from a human donor in good health. Some clones in this sample may be carry-over from other donors' samples.

Notes on this clonotype: This may stem from a read error, because a much larger clone lies one nucleotide away. The V call is TRBV10-3, the J call TRBJ2-5; possibly TRBD1 for D (5 bases). Trimming left V 4 bases short and J 4 bases short, with 16 bases between. The CDR3 contains 15 residues. Germline V gene data show CDR1 as ENHRY and CDR2 as SYGVKD. This CDR3 is CAISVSDTTPETQYF. The CDR3 DNA sequence: TGTGCCATCAGTGTGTCGGACACTACACCAGAGACCCAGTACTTC.

This clonotype has ten or more counts. The chain carries TRBV18 and TRBJ2-7; no definite D call. The V end lost 3 bases, the J end lost 4 bases, and 7 bases lay between the germline ends. The CDR3 length is 12 residues. CDR1 and CDR2 (germline): KGHSH, LQKENI. CDR3 loop: CASSPLKYEQYF. The CDR3 DNA sequence: TGTGCCAGCTCACCCTTAAAGTACGAGCAGTACTTC.

The sample holds many counts of this clonotype. The genes are TRBV25-1 and TRBJ1-1; 8 nucleotides line up with TRBD1. The CDR3 length is 14 residues. Germline V CDR1 and CDR2: MGHDK, SYGVNS. Trimming cost V 7 bases and J 4 bases; bases outside gene matches: 8. The CDR3 nucleotides read TGTGCCAGCATGACCGGACAGGGTAGCACTGAAGCTTTCTTT. Protein product: CASMTGQGSTEAFF.

This clonotype came up many times. V is TRBV28 and J is TRBJ1-2; tentatively, D is TRBD1 (5 bases). The CDR3 is made up of 15 amino acids. Looked up from germline, CDR1 is MDHEN and CDR2 is SYDVKM. Trimming pared 6 bases from V and 3 bases from J, leaving 17 bases between. Here the CDR3 DNA reads TGTGCCAGCAGGCCACACGGGGGGGAAGACTATGGCTACACCTTC. Its translation: CASRPHGGEDYGYTF.

About this clonotype: Just one base apart from a much larger clone, this may be a read error. The chain employs TRBV5-1 and TRBJ2-3, with 8 bases aligning to TRBD1. CDR1 and CDR2 (germline): SGHRS, YFSETQ. This CDR3 is built from 14 residues. V shed 2 bases, J shed 6 bases, and the junction held 5 bases outside the gene matches. DNA of the CDR3: TGCGCCAGCAGCTTCAGGGGGCAGCGGGATACGCAGTATTTT. It codes for CASSFRGQRDTQYF. Combining the CDR3 with reference TRBV5-1 and TRBJ2-3 gives the whole variable domain KAGVTQTPRYLIKTRGQQVTLSCSPISGHRSVSWYQQTPGQGLQFLFEYFSETQRNKGNFPGRFSGRQFSNSRSEMNVSTLELGDSALYLCASSFRGQRDTQYFGPGTRLTVL.

This clonotype was picked up many times. The chain joins TRBV5-6 to TRBJ1-1; D perhaps matches TRBD1 (5 bases). Germline V gene lookup returns CDR1 SGHDT and CDR2 YYEEEE. The CDR3 covers 13 residues. Trimming pared 4 bases from V and 4 bases from J, leaving 11 bases between. CDR3 residues: CASSQGRGTEAFF. For the CDR3, the DNA is TGTGCCAGCAGCCAGGGACGGGGCACTGAAGCTTTCTTT.

The sample holds many counts of this clonotype. V and J are TRBV12-3 or TRBV12-4 and TRBJ2-2, with D perhaps given as TRBD1 or TRBD2 (6 bases each). The V end lost 3 bases, the J end lost 0 bases, and 14 bases lay between the germline ends. The CDR3 consists of 17 residues. The CDR3 DNA reads TGTGCCAGCAGTTTTTCAAAAGGGGGGTCGAACACCGGGGAGCTGTTTTTT. Its translation is CASSFSKGGSNTGELFF.

This clonotype was seen at least ten times. The rearrangement joins TRBV7-2 to TRBJ2-3; D not resolved. The CDR3 covers 13 residues. Looked up from germline, CDR1 is SGHTA and CDR2 is FQGNSA. Trimming left V 8 bases short and J 4 bases short, with 13 bases between. CDR3: CASLFFGSDTQYF. CDR3 in DNA: TGTGCCAGCCTCTTTTTTGGCTCAGATACGCAGTATTTT.

The chain is built from TRBV7-2 and TRBJ2-3; TRBD2 is a possible D gene (5 bases). CDR3 length: 14 amino acids. V was shortened by 1 base and J by 1 base, with 6 bases between the two germline ends. Per germline, CDR1 SGHTA and CDR2 FQGNSA. CDR3 sequence reads: CASSLGRGTDTQYF. The CDR3 DNA follows: TGTGCCAGCAGCTTAGGGCGGGGCACAGATACGCAGTATTTT.

This clonotype was counted a few times. The chain couples TRBV29-1 to TRBJ2-3; D is perhaps TRBD1 or TRBD2 (5 bases each). V was clipped by 2 bases and J by 4 bases, with 10 bases between them. Germline-derived CDR1 and CDR2 are SQVTM and ANQGSEA. This CDR3 is 13 amino acids long. The CDR3, as DNA: TGCAGCGTTGAACAACGAGGGGCAGATACGCAGTATTTT. This translates into CSVEQRGADTQYF.

This clonotype occurred many times. This chain links TRBV6-5 with TRBJ2-1; D is unclear. Germline-derived CDR1 and CDR2 are MNHEY and SVGAGI. The CDR3 is 16 amino acids. The V and J ends lost 0 bases and 10 bases respectively, with 19 bases between them. CDR3 nucleotides: TGTGCCAGCAGTTACTCGTTTACAGCGAGTCAAGGCGAGCAGTTCTTC. Amino acid sequence: CASSYSFTASQGEQFF.

The J gene is TRBJ1-1, the V gene TRBV3-1; D call uncertain. The CDR3 covers 13 residues. The ends were cut back, 4 bases at V and 4 bases at J, with 10 bases in the middle. Germline V gives CDR1 LGHDT, CDR2 YNNKEL (reference sequence). The CDR3 DNA is TGTGCCAGCAGCCCCTACAGAGGCACTGAAGCTTTCTTT. This gives the protein CASSPYRGTEAFF.

This clonotype was observed a few times. The DNA for the CDR3 is TGTGCCACAAAGGGGGCAGGCTTAAATGAAAAACTGTTTTTT. Residues: CATKGAGLNEKLFF. V gene TRBV28 combines with J gene TRBJ1-4; 7 nucleotides match TRBD1. Germline CDR1 is MDHEN and CDR2 is SYDVKM. V dropped 10 bases and J dropped 5; count of bases not matched to a gene: 10. CDR3 size: 14 residues. The whole variable domain, remainder taken from reference TRBV28 and TRBJ1-4, is DVKVTQSSRYLVKRTGEKVFLECVQDMDHENMFWYRQDPGLGLRLIYFSYDVKMKEKGDIPEGYSVSREKKERFSLILESASTNQTSMYLCATKGAGLNEKLFFGSGTQLSVL.

This clonotype was seen just once. This may be a read error: a much more frequent sequence differs by one nucleotide. This chain links TRBV7-2 with TRBJ2-1; D remains ambiguous. CDR3 length: 14 residues. Trimming pared 0 bases from V and 2 bases from J, leaving 5 bases between. Germline CDR1 and CDR2: SGHTA and FQGNSA. The DNA for the CDR3 is TGTGCCAGCAGCTTAGCGGAGCCCTACAATGAGCAGTTCTTC. It encodes CASSLAEPYNEQFF. The full variable domain, with the rest looked up from reference TRBV7-2 and TRBJ2-1, is GAGVSQSPSNKVTEKGKDVELRCDPISGHTALYWYRQSLGQGLEFLIYFQGNSAPDKSGLPSDRFSAERTGGSVSTLTIQRTQQEDSAVYLCASSLAEPYNEQFFGPGTRLTVL.